These 20 T cell receptor beta chains were sequenced from one sample in a study of blood T cells in healthy people across ages. Alongside a J-beta primer mix, a sample-barcoded 5' primer served in a second PCR lasting roughly 6 to 11 cycles. TCRdb ran MiXCR on the 5' RACE reads and lists one entry per CDR3 protein. The table has roughly 1.5 million distinct CDR3 sequences, approximately 43% seen once. The source material was blood. The source of these receptors is a woman aged 18 to 35 in good health.

The table lists this clonotype with many counts. The genes are TRBV7-2 and TRBJ2-1; 8 bases match TRBD2. The CDR3 length is 15 residues. Trimming took 1 base from V and 4 from J; bases not matched to a gene: 3. CDR1 and CDR2 from the germline V gene are SGHTA and FQGNSA. The DNA of the CDR3 is TGTGCCAGCAGCTTAGTAGGCGGGGGGTACAATGAGCAGTTCTTC. Translation gives CASSLVGGGYNEQFF.

The chain couples TRBV29-1 to TRBJ2-6, with D hard to call. Trimming removed 3 bases at V and 0 bases at J, with 12 bases between. The CDR3 has 16 amino acids. Germline V gene data show CDR1 as SQVTM and CDR2 as ANQGSEA. The CDR3 is CSVDNSEFSGANVLTF. The CDR3 DNA reads TGCAGCGTTGATAACAGTGAGTTCTCTGGGGCCAACGTCCTGACTTTC.

This sequence joins TRBV4-1 and TRBJ1-5; no firm D call. Trimming took off 5 bases at V and 5 bases at J, with 10 bases between the two ends. The CDR3 is made up of 13 amino acids. In germline, CDR1 is MGHRA, CDR2 YSYEKL. The CDR3 DNA follows: TGCGCCAGCAGCACTCGACTCGATCAGCCCCAGCATTTT. It codes for CASSTRLDQPQHF.

This clonotype was seen a handful of times. V usage is TRBV20-1 and J usage is TRBJ1-6, with D maybe TRBD1 (6 bases). The CDR3 is 14 residues long. Germline CDR1 reads DFQATT; CDR2 reads SNEGSKA (reference sequence). Trimming removed 6 bases from V and 7 bases from J, with 16 bases in between. The CDR3 region has the DNA TGCAGTGCAAAGGGGACAAACGCGAATTCACCCCTCCACTTT. Its protein product is CSAKGTNANSPLHF.

In this sample, this clonotype turned up a few times. The chain uses TRBV12-3 or TRBV12-4 and TRBJ2-3, with unresolved D. The CDR3 totals 13 residues. Trimming removed 6 bases at V and 0 bases at J, with 7 bases between. This CDR3 reads CASRKGSTDTQYF. In DNA form, the CDR3 reads TGTGCCAGCAGAAAAGGTAGCACAGATACGCAGTATTTT.

Only a few counts were recorded for this clonotype. The V call is TRBV12-3 or TRBV12-4, the J call TRBJ2-5; 7 bases map to TRBD2. With V trimmed by 6 bases and J by 2 bases, 6 bases remained unmatched. The CDR3 length is 14 residues. CDR3 region: CASSTLAQQETQYF. The DNA for the CDR3 is TGTGCCAGCAGCACACTAGCGCAACAAGAGACCCAGTACTTC.

The CDR3 region has the DNA TGTGCCAGCAGCTACACAGAGAATGAGCAGTACTTC. This encodes CASSYTENEQYF. The genes are TRBV5-5 and TRBJ2-7; D call uncertain. The length of the CDR3 is 12 residues. Trimming took off 3 bases at V and 7 bases at J, with 11 bases between the two ends. CDR1 SGHKS and CDR2 YYEKEE come from the germline V gene (reference sequence).

Only one count was recorded for this clonotype. V gene TRBV5-8 combines with J gene TRBJ1-6; 9 nucleotides match TRBD1. Germline V gives CDR1 SGHTS, CDR2 YDEGEE. The CDR3 sequence is 15 residues long. J lost 8 bases, V lost 3 bases, and 6 bases had no gene match. CDR3 loop: CASSYTQGAYSPLHF. The DNA for the CDR3 is TGTGCCAGCAGCTATACACAGGGGGCGTATTCACCCCTCCACTTT. The full variable domain, in which reference TRBV5-8 and TRBJ1-6 provide the parts outside the CDR3, is EAGVTQSPTHLIKTRGQQATLRCSPISGHTSVYWYQQALGLGLQFLLWYDEGEERNRGNFPPRFSGRQFPNYSSELNVNALELEDSALYLCASSYTQGAYSPLHFGNGTRLTVT.

The chain recombines TRBV6-1 with TRBJ2-2; 9 bases line up with TRBD2. CDR3 length: 16 residues. Per the germline V gene, CDR1 is MNHNS and CDR2 is SASEGT. The V and J ends lost 6 bases and 7 bases, in that order; junction bases with no gene match: 12. CDR3: CASRGPYSGGSGELFF. The CDR3 region has the DNA TGTGCCAGCAGGGGCCCGTATAGCGGGGGTAGCGGGGAGCTGTTTTTT.

The J gene is TRBJ2-5, the V gene TRBV6-5; D ambiguous. The CDR3 length is 13 residues. Germline CDR1 and CDR2: MNHEY and SVGAGI. Trimming removed 2 bases at V and 2 bases at J, with 6 bases between. CDR3 in amino acids: CASSYHQQETQYF. CDR3 DNA: TGTGCCAGCAGTTACCACCAGCAAGAGACCCAGTACTTC.

The chain links TRBV6-2 or TRBV6-3 to TRBJ2-7; 8 nucleotides match TRBD1. The CDR3 loop spans 14 amino acids. The trim removed 4 bases at V and 7 bases at J, leaving 9 bases unmatched. Germline V gene data show CDR1 as MNHEY and CDR2 as SVGEGT. CDR3 coding DNA: TGTGCCAGCAGTTTCACGGGACAGGACAGTGAGCAGTACTTC. It specifies CASSFTGQDSEQYF.

J is TRBJ1-1 and V is TRBV29-1; D is unresolved. The germline V and J ends were trimmed by 1 base and 6 bases, with 9 bases remaining between them. Looked up from germline, CDR1 is SQVTM and CDR2 is ANQGSEA. The CDR3 totals 12 residues. The CDR3 nucleotides are TGCAGCGTTGAAGGGCAGGCGTCTGAAGCTTTCTTT. Translating it yields CSVEGQASEAFF.

As concerns this clonotype: The junction does not match germline at one end; this may be a read error. J is TRBJ2-3 and V is TRBV24-1; D is perhaps TRBD1 (6 bases). Germline lookup yields CDR1 KGHDR and CDR2 SFDVKD. This CDR3 has 15 amino acids. Written as DNA, the CDR3 is TGTGCCACCCGTGATACAGGGAGAGGTACAGATACGCAGTATTTT. Protein product: CATRDTGRGTDTQYF.

CDR3 bases: TGTGCCAGCAGCTTTGGGAGGTTTGCAGGGGGTGCGATGAACACTGAAGCTTTCTTT. Translating gives CASSFGRFAGGAMNTEAFF. V usage is TRBV11-2 and J usage is TRBJ1-1; TRBD1 agrees at 7 bases. CDR1 is SGHAT and CDR2 is FQNNGV in the germline V gene. The CDR3 is 19 amino acids. Trimming took 3 bases from V and 0 from J; bases not matched to a gene: 16. The whole variable domain, remainder taken from reference TRBV11-2 and TRBJ1-1, is EAGVAQSPRYKIIEKRQSVAFWCNPISGHATLYWYQQILGQGPKLLIQFQNNGVVDDSQLPKDRFSAERLKGVDSTLKIQPAKLEDSAVYLCASSFGRFAGGAMNTEAFFGQGTRLTVV.

CDR3: CASSQDYGLQLSETQYF. The CDR3 DNA sequence: TGTGCCAGCAGCCAAGACTACGGACTGCAGTTATCAGAGACCCAGTACTTC. The chain carries TRBV14 and TRBJ2-5; D perhaps matches TRBD2 (5 bases). Trimming took 0 bases from V and 4 from J, leaving 18 bases between them. Germline CDR1 reads SGHDN; CDR2 reads FVKESK. The CDR3 has 17 amino acids. The variable domain in full, with the rest retrieved from reference TRBV14 and TRBJ2-5, is EAGVTQFPSHSVIEKGQTVTLRCDPISGHDNLYWYRRVMGKEIKFLLHFVKESKQDESGMPNNRFLAERTGGTYSTLKVQPAELEDSGVYFCASSQDYGLQLSETQYFGPGTRLLVL.

This chain links TRBV7-2 with TRBJ2-7; 7 bases fit TRBD2. CDR1 and CDR2 from the germline V gene are SGHTA and FQGNSA. Trimming cost V 2 bases and J 6 bases; bases outside gene matches: 10. This CDR3 has 15 amino acids. The CDR3 bases are TGTGCCAGCAGCTTAAAAGCCGTCGGACTAGGCGAGCAGTACTTC. The encoded protein is CASSLKAVGLGEQYF.

The chain links TRBV20-1 to TRBJ2-1, with D unresolved. The germline V gene encodes CDR1 DFQATT and CDR2 SNEGSKA (reference sequence). The CDR3 loop spans 14 amino acids. Trimming took 3 bases from V and 2 from J, leaving 11 bases between them. The CDR3 protein is CSASGVGPYNEQFF. Written as DNA, the CDR3 is TGCAGTGCTAGCGGAGTAGGGCCCTACAATGAGCAGTTCTTC.

The chain uses TRBV11-2 and TRBJ2-1; perhaps D is TRBD1 or TRBD2 (5 bases each). V was trimmed by 7 bases and J by 8 bases, leaving 12 bases between them. The germline V gene encodes CDR1 SGHAT and CDR2 FQNNGV. The CDR3 has 12 amino acids. This CDR3 is CASNQGEDEQFF. The CDR3 DNA is TGTGCCAGCAATCAGGGAGAAGATGAGCAGTTCTTC. The full variable domain, with the rest looked up from reference TRBV11-2 and TRBJ2-1, is EAGVAQSPRYKIIEKRQSVAFWCNPISGHATLYWYQQILGQGPKLLIQFQNNGVVDDSQLPKDRFSAERLKGVDSTLKIQPAKLEDSAVYLCASNQGEDEQFFGPGTRLTVL.

This clonotype came up a few times. This chain joins TRBV5-1 and TRBJ1-4; possible D gene TRBD1, 6 bases. Germline-derived CDR1 and CDR2 are SGHRS and YFSETQ. The V gene lost 6 bases and the J gene lost 3 bases, with 15 bases spanning the gap. This CDR3 spans 15 amino acids. CDR3 loop: CASTLGAGPNEKLFF. The CDR3 DNA follows: TGCGCCAGCACTCTGGGGGCAGGGCCTAATGAAAAACTGTTTTTT.

This clonotype showed up many times. The chain joins TRBV4-1 to TRBJ2-4; weak D call: TRBD2 (5 bases). The CDR3 has 16 residues. CDR1 and CDR2 from the germline V gene are MGHRA and YSYEKL. The V end lost 2 bases, the J end lost 0 bases, and 11 bases lay between the germline ends. CDR3 nucleotide sequence: TGCGCCAGCAGCCAACTGGCAGCGGTAGCCAAAAACATTCAGTACTTC. It is translated as CASSQLAAVAKNIQYF.